The rows below give T cell receptor beta chains drawn from one sample of a study of OX40 agonist ivuxolimab in advanced cancers. Using immunoSEQ multiplex PCR, the repertoire was profiled, and TCRdb retains in-frame clones only, with some absent. Found here are 91,000 or so clones, roughly 95% of them singletons; the top ten hold about 0.18%. The sample here was CD4+ or CD8+ T cells sorted from blood, taken in a trial of the OX40 agonist ivuxolimab. The receptor set was obtained from an adult with an advanced solid tumor such as melanoma, head and neck, liver or kidney cancer. Both conserved end residues are part of each CDR3. D genes are given only for firm matches. Clone size is given for some rows only: seen once, a few or many times, or a class if the clone is expanded.

>TRBD1|TRBV14|TRBJ1-4|.
CASSQEGTGYEKLFF
TGTGCCAGCAGCCAAGAGGGGACAGGGTATGAAAAACTGTTTTTT
>.|TRBV7-2|TRBJ2-5|.
CASSPQPGETQYF
TGTGCCAGCAGCCCCCAACCCGGAGAGACCCAGTACTTC
>.|TRBV25-1|TRBJ1-2|.
CASSPGDGYGYTF
TGTGCCAGCAGCCCGGGGGACGGCTATGGCTACACCTTC
>.|TRBV7-9|TRBJ1-2|.
CASSPRDGYTF
TGTGCCAGCAGCCCCAGGGACGGCTACACCTTC
>.|TRBV6-5|TRBJ2-5|.
CASAILGANQETQYF
TGTGCCAGCGCTATCTTAGGAGCAAACCAAGAGACCCAGTACTTC
>.|TRBV7-6|TRBJ2-1|once
CASSLQELLSYNEQFF
TGTGCCAGCAGCTTACAAGAACTCCTCTCCTACAATGAGCAGTTCTTC
>.|TRBV19|TRBJ2-2|.
CASRVTVTGELFF
TGTGCCAGTAGAGTGACAGTCACCGGGGAGCTGTTTTTT
>.|TRBV27|TRBJ2-6|.
CASSLWAGGANVLTF
TGTGCCAGCAGTTTGTGGGCGGGGGGGGCCAACGTCCTGACTTTC
>.|TRBV4-2|TRBJ2-7|.
CASSPPPKVCYEQYF
TGTGCCAGCAGCCCCCCTCCGAAAGTTTGCTACGAGCAGTACTTC
>.|TRBV7-2|TRBJ2-7|.
CASSLAREQYF
TGTGCCAGCAGCTTAGCGAGGGAGCAGTACTTC
>.|TRBV10-3|TRBJ2-7|.
CAINRGTGFYEQYF
TGTGCCATCAACCGCGGGACTGGGTTTTACGAGCAGTACTTC
>.|TRBV29-1|TRBJ2-5|.
CSVAGGEETQYF
TGCAGCGTTGCAGGGGGGGAAGAGACCCAGTACTTC
>.|TRBV29-1|TRBJ1-2|.
CSVLRQNYGYTF
TGCAGCGTTCTGAGGCAGAACTATGGCTACACCTTC
>.|TRBV7-2|TRBJ1-2|.
CASTGGQVRGGYTF
TGTGCCAGCACCGGGGGCCAGGTCCGCGGAGGCTACACCTTC
>.|TRBV9|TRBJ2-5|.
CASSVDTAWDSGYQETQYF
TGTGCCAGCAGCGTAGATACGGCGTGGGACAGCGGGTACCAAGAGACCCAGTACTTC
>.|TRBV5-1|TRBJ1-1|.
CASNGGTENTEAFF
TGCGCCAGCAATGGCGGAACCGAGAACACTGAAGCTTTCTTT
>.|TRBV5-1|TRBJ2-7|.
CASSLDYYSSYEQYF
TGCGCCAGCAGCTTGGACTATTATAGCTCCTACGAGCAGTACTTC
>.|TRBV4-3|TRBJ2-1|.
CASSQDTGGVYEQFF
TGCGCCAGCAGCCAAGATACTGGGGGTGTGTATGAGCAGTTCTTC
>TRBD2|TRBV6-1|TRBJ2-1|.
CASSETSGSLGEQFF
TGTGCCAGCAGTGAGACTAGCGGGAGTCTCGGTGAGCAGTTCTTC
>TRBD1|TRBV19|TRBJ2-5|.
CASSIGTGIVYQETQYF
TGTGCCAGTAGTATCGGGACAGGGATTGTGTACCAAGAGACCCAGTACTTC
>TRBD1|TRBV4-3|TRBJ2-7|few
CASSQVWDSAGYEQYF
TGCGCCAGCAGCCAAGTATGGGACAGCGCTGGATACGAGCAGTACTTC
>.|TRBV9|TRBJ2-3|.
CASSVGSSTDTQYF
TGTGCCAGCAGCGTAGGATCTAGCACAGATACGCAGTATTTT
>.|TRBV28|TRBJ1-2|.
CASRYMDYGYTF
TGTGCCAGCAGGTATATGGACTATGGCTACACCTTC
>.|TRBV11-2|TRBJ2-3|.
CASSPDIQGYSSTDTQYF
TGTGCCAGCAGCCCGGACATCCAGGGTTATTCTAGCACAGATACGCAGTATTTT
>TRBD1|TRBV5-1|TRBJ1-6|once
CASSPGGQGRSPLHF
TGCGCCAGCAGCCCGGGGGGACAGGGTCGGTCACCCCTCCACTTT
>TRBD1|TRBV5-1|TRBJ2-7|.
CASQDRKTYEQYF
TGCGCCAGCCAGGACAGGAAAACCTACGAGCAGTACTTC
>.|TRBV7-3|TRBJ1-1|few
CASSLNGQMNTEAFF
TGTGCCAGCAGCTTAAACGGACAGATGAACACTGAAGCTTTCTTT
>.|TRBV2|TRBJ1-4|.
CASISGAIAANEKLFF
TGTGCCAGCATCTCAGGGGCCATCGCGGCTAATGAAAAACTGTTTTTT
>TRBD1|TRBV25-1|TRBJ1-1|.
CASSGAQGQGNTEAFF
TGTGCCAGCAGCGGAGCCCAGGGACAGGGAAACACTGAAGCTTTCTTT
>.|TRBV19|TRBJ2-4|few
CASSIDRRREAKNIQYF
TGTGCCAGTAGTATAGATCGGCGCAGGGAAGCCAAAAACATTCAGTACTTC
>.|TRBV4-3|TRBJ2-7|.
CASSQVAQWGSYEQYF
TGCGCCAGCAGCCAAGTGGCACAGTGGGGCTCCTACGAGCAGTACTTC